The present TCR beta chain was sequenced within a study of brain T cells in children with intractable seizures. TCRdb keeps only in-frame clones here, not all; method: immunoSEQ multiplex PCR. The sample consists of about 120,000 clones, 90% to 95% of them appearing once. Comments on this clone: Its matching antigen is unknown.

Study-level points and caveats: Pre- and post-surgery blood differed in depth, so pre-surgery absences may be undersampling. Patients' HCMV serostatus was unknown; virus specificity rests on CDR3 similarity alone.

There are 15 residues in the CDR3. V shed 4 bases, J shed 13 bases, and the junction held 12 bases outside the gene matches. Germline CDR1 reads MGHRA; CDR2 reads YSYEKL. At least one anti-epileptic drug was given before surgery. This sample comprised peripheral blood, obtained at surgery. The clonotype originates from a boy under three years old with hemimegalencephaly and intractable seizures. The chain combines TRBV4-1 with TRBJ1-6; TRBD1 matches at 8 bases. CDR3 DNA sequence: TGCGCCAGCAGCCTTCGACAGGGGTTAATTCGGCCCCTCCACTTT. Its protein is CASSLRQGLIRPLHF.